Shown below are 26 T cell receptor beta chains from a single sample sequenced in a study of T cell repertoires in aging, cancer and after chemotherapy. Peripheral blood genomic DNA, not sorted cells or RNA, was the template. Rearranged V-D-J TRB sequences were amplified with a mixed TRB-A/B primer pool. From the multiplex PCR reads, TCRdb called clonotypes with MiXCR, one entry per CDR3 protein. There are 15,000 to 20,000 distinct CDR3 sequences in the sample; about two fifths occur only once, and over 15% lies in the top ten. The sample consisted of blood. Receptors originate from a human donor with a solid tumor.

This clonotype has only a few counts. The chain carries TRBV6-1 and TRBJ2-3; 9 nucleotides line up with TRBD2. CDR1 and CDR2 (germline): MNHNS, SASEGT. CDR3 length: 15 residues. J lost 1 base, V lost 2 bases, and 1 base had no gene match. The DNA for the CDR3 is TGTGCCAGCAGTGAAATAGCGGGGGGCACAGATACGCAGTATTTT. Its translation is CASSEIAGGTDTQYF.

The CDR3: CATSREGPVQGFVGELFF. The CDR3 nucleotides read TGTGCCACCAGCAGAGAGGGCCCGGTACAGGGATTCGTCGGGGAGCTGTTTTTT. V and J are TRBV15 and TRBJ2-2, with D possibly matching TRBD1 (6 bases). V lost 0 bases and J 7 bases, leaving 21 bases between the germline ends. This CDR3 spans 18 amino acids. Germline V gives CDR1 LNHNV, CDR2 YYDKDF (reference sequence).

The V call is TRBV27, the J call TRBJ2-5; tentative D call: TRBD1 (5 bases). V shed 8 bases and J shed 2 bases, with 18 bases lying between them. In germline, CDR1 is MNHEY, CDR2 SMNVEV (reference sequence). The CDR3 is made up of 15 amino acids. The CDR3 reads CASSPLEGAQETQYF. In DNA form, the CDR3 reads TGTGCCAGCTCCCCCCTCGAAGGGGCGCAAGAGACCCAGTACTTC.

This clonotype was seen only a few times. The chain couples TRBV6-2 or TRBV6-3 to TRBJ2-7; weak D call: TRBD1 (5 bases). The V end lost 5 bases, the J end lost 4 bases, and 12 bases lay between the germline ends. From germline, CDR1 is MNHEY and CDR2 SVGEGT. The CDR3 is made up of 13 amino acids. In DNA form, the CDR3 reads TGTGCCAGCAGTCAGACAGCGCTTTACGAGCAGTACTTC. Amino acid sequence: CASSQTALYEQYF.

The gene calls are TRBV19 and TRBJ1-5; possibly TRBD1 for D (5 bases). Per germline, CDR1 LNHDA and CDR2 SQIVND (reference sequence). The ends were cut back, 4 bases at V and 5 bases at J, with 15 bases in the middle. The CDR3 is made up of 15 amino acids. The DNA for the CDR3 is TGTGCCAGTAGTACCTTCGGGGGGGTTTATCAGCCCCAGCATTTT. This codes for CASSTFGGVYQPQHF.

This clonotype was detected a few times. The V gene is TRBV18, the J gene TRBJ1-4, with D perhaps TRBD1 (5 bases). V was clipped by 2 bases and J by 5 bases, with 12 bases between them. The CDR3 is 15 residues long. CDR1 KGHSH and CDR2 LQKENI come from the germline V gene. Here the CDR3 reads CASSPSPGRNEKLFF. In DNA form, the CDR3 reads TGTGCCAGCTCACCATCCCCGGGACGAAATGAAAAACTGTTTTTT.

This chain joins TRBV6-5 and TRBJ2-7, with 7 bases identical to TRBD1. Germline loops: CDR1 MNHEY, CDR2 SVGAGI. The V gene end was trimmed by 2 bases and the J gene end by 6 bases; junction bases not matched to a gene: 4. The CDR3 sequence is 13 residues long. The CDR3 nucleotides are TGTGCCAGCAGTTACGAACACAGGGGCGAGCAGTACTTC. Protein: CASSYEHRGEQYF.

The V gene is TRBV27, the J gene TRBJ1-4; D remains ambiguous. Trimming stripped 2 bases from V and 4 bases from J, with 8 bases between. This CDR3 contains 14 residues. From germline, CDR1 is MNHEY and CDR2 SMNVEV (reference sequence). The CDR3 nucleotides read TGTGCCAGCAGTTTAAGCAGGATTAATGAAAAACTGTTTTTT. This codes for CASSLSRINEKLFF.

The genes are TRBV18 and TRBJ1-4; 9 bases align to TRBD1. V shed 4 bases, J shed 5 bases, and the junction held 5 bases outside the gene matches. This CDR3 spans 15 amino acids. CDR1 and CDR2 from the germline V gene are KGHSH and LQKENI. This CDR3 reads CASSLPGQGNEKLFF. The CDR3 DNA reads TGTGCCAGCTCACTGCCGGGACAGGGCAATGAAAAACTGTTTTTT. The whole variable domain, remainder taken from reference TRBV18 and TRBJ1-4, is NAGVMQNPRHLVRRRGQEARLRCSPMKGHSHVYWYRQLPEEGLKFMVYLQKENIIDESGMPKERFSAEFPKEGPSILRIQQVVRGDSAAYFCASSLPGQGNEKLFFGSGTQLSVL.

The chain combines TRBV6-5 with TRBJ1-6; 7 nucleotides align to TRBD1. Germline V gives CDR1 MNHEY, CDR2 SVGAGI. The CDR3 has 15 amino acids. J was trimmed by 10 bases and V by 0 bases; bases with no gene match: 6. The CDR3 region has the DNA TGTGCCAGCAGTTACTCGCAGGGGGTAGGCTCACCCCTCCACTTT. Encoded protein: CASSYSQGVGSPLHF.

The chain combines TRBV5-4 with TRBJ2-7; 10 bases agree with TRBD2. J was trimmed by 2 bases and V by 4 bases; bases with no gene match: 6. This CDR3 has 15 amino acids. Per the germline V gene, CDR1 is SGHNT and CDR2 is YYREEE (reference sequence). The CDR3 loop is CASSPRTSGTYEQYF. Written as DNA, the CDR3 is TGTGCCAGCAGCCCGAGGACTAGCGGTACCTACGAGCAGTACTTC.

V and J are TRBV14 and TRBJ2-7, with 7 positions matching TRBD1. V was clipped by 4 bases and J by 4 bases; unmatched bases: 1. The CDR3 length is 12 residues. The V gene's germline CDR1 is SGHDN and CDR2 FVKESK. The CDR3 reads CASSRQGYEQYF. The CDR3 bases are TGTGCCAGCAGCCGACAGGGTTACGAGCAGTACTTC. Supplemented by reference TRBV14 and TRBJ2-7, the full variable domain reads EAGVTQFPSHSVIEKGQTVTLRCDPISGHDNLYWYRRVMGKEIKFLLHFVKESKQDESGMPNNRFLAERTGGTYSTLKVQPAELEDSGVYFCASSRQGYEQYFGPGTRLTVT.

Only a few counts were recorded for this clonotype. The gene calls are TRBV30 and TRBJ2-5; D is ambiguous. This CDR3 is 12 amino acids long. CDR1 and CDR2 (germline): GTSNPN, SVGIG (reference sequence). Trimming pared 0 bases from V and 5 bases from J, leaving 7 bases between. The chain's CDR3 is CAWSVIPETQYF. In DNA, the CDR3 is TGTGCCTGGAGTGTAATCCCGGAGACCCAGTACTTC.

This sequence joins TRBV7-2 and TRBJ2-5, with D perhaps matching TRBD1 or TRBD2 (5 bases each). Germline loops: CDR1 SGHTA, CDR2 FQGNSA. V shed 0 bases and J shed 1 base, with 15 bases lying between them. This CDR3 region has 17 residues. For the CDR3, the DNA is TGTGCCAGCAGCTTAGCTCGTTGGGGGACGACCCAAGAGACCCAGTACTTC. Protein: CASSLARWGTTQETQYF.

This clonotype showed up just a few times. The V and J genes are TRBV10-3 and TRBJ2-7; unclear D gene. The V and J ends lost 6 bases and 3 bases respectively, with 6 bases between them. In germline, CDR1 is ENHRY, CDR2 SYGVKD. This CDR3 has 11 residues. The CDR3: CAISSNYEQYF. The CDR3, as DNA: TGTGCCATCAGCTCAAACTACGAGCAGTACTTC.

The rearrangement links TRBV6-1 to TRBJ1-2; D ambiguous. Germline loops: CDR1 MNHNS, CDR2 SASEGT. V was trimmed by 5 bases and J by 2 bases, leaving 6 bases between them. This CDR3 is 12 amino acids long. This chain's CDR3 is CASSSYNYGYTF. The CDR3 bases are TGTGCCAGCAGTTCATACAACTATGGCTACACCTTC.

This clonotype is labeled medium-sized. The chain joins TRBV29-1 to TRBJ2-5, with 8 bases that match TRBD1. Trimming cost V 4 bases and J 5 bases; bases outside gene matches: 9. This CDR3 has 14 amino acids. CDR1 and CDR2 (germline): SQVTM, ANQGSEA. CDR3 in amino acids: CSVGQGRFGETQYF. In DNA form, the CDR3 reads TGCAGCGTTGGACAGGGGAGATTTGGTGAGACCCAGTACTTC.

The genes are TRBV7-2 and TRBJ2-3, with TRBD1 identical over 7 bases. The CDR3 is 15 residues long. Germline lookup yields CDR1 SGHTA and CDR2 FQGNSA. Unmatched junction bases numbered 7, after V lost 5 bases and J lost 2 bases. The CDR3 DNA is TGTGCCAGCAGCGAGAGGGACAGATCCACAGATACGCAGTATTTT. It encodes CASSERDRSTDTQYF.

In its sample, this clonotype was seen once. The chain uses TRBV5-6 and TRBJ1-5; 7 nucleotides align to TRBD1. Germline CDR1 reads SGHDT; CDR2 reads YYEEEE. Trimming cost V 3 bases and J 5 bases; bases outside gene matches: 5. The CDR3 runs 14 residues. The DNA for the CDR3 is TGTGCCAGCAGCTGGGGGGACAGTCATCAGCCCCAGCATTTT. Translated, it gives CASSWGDSHQPQHF.

Only a few counts were recorded for this clonotype. CDR3 protein: CASSRRGLDEQYF. CDR3 sequence (DNA): TGTGCCAGCAGTCGAAGGGGTCTCGACGAGCAGTACTTC. This chain uses TRBV6-1 with TRBJ2-7, with D possibly matching TRBD1 (5 bases). V was shortened by 5 bases and J by 5 bases, with 13 bases between the two germline ends. Germline values: CDR1 MNHNS, CDR2 SASEGT. This CDR3 region has 13 residues.

V is TRBV19 and J is TRBJ2-7, with 10 nucleotides matching TRBD2. V shed 3 bases and J 2 bases; nucleotides not matched to a gene: 4. Germline V CDR1 and CDR2: LNHDA, SQIVND (reference sequence). CDR3 size: 15 residues. DNA for the CDR3: TGTGCCAGTAGTATTCGTACTAGCGGGACCTACGAGCAGTACTTC. It yields the protein CASSIRTSGTYEQYF.

The V call is TRBV19, the J call TRBJ2-1; 11 bases agree with TRBD2. The CDR3 is 16 residues long. The J segment lost 8 bases and the V segment lost 3 bases, leaving 9 bases of the junction unmatched. Per germline, CDR1 LNHDA and CDR2 SQIVND (reference sequence). CDR3 region: CASSIRTSGSFDEQFF. CDR3 sequence (DNA): TGTGCCAGTAGTATTCGTACTAGCGGGAGTTTCGATGAGCAGTTCTTC.

The J gene is TRBJ2-4, the V gene TRBV19, with D perhaps matching TRBD1 or TRBD2 (5 bases each). Germline CDR1 and CDR2: LNHDA and SQIVND (reference sequence). V lost 4 bases and J lost 2, with 12 bases in between. The CDR3 is 15 residues long. CDR3 DNA sequence: TGTGCCAGTAGTAGCCAGGGAGAGTCCAAAAACATTCAGTACTTC. Amino acids: CASSSQGESKNIQYF.

The V call is TRBV5-1, the J call TRBJ2-5; tentative D call: TRBD1 (5 bases). This CDR3 comprises 13 residues. With 1 base removed from V and 3 bases from J, the gap between germline ends came to 7 bases. Germline lookup yields CDR1 SGHRS and CDR2 YFSETQ. The CDR3 here is CASSLLGEETQYF. DNA of the CDR3: TGCGCCAGCAGCTTGCTAGGGGAAGAGACCCAGTACTTC.

This clonotype was seen only a few times. This chain joins TRBV29-1 and TRBJ2-7, with TRBD1 identical over 9 bases. Germline V gene sequence: CDR1 SQVTM, CDR2 ANQGSEA. The CDR3 covers 15 residues. V shed 0 bases and J 2 bases; nucleotides not matched to a gene: 5. This CDR3 reads CSVEDWRTGAYEQYF. The CDR3 DNA reads TGCAGCGTTGAAGATTGGAGGACAGGGGCCTACGAGCAGTACTTC.

This chain joins TRBV29-1 and TRBJ2-7; TRBD2 matches at 8 bases. The CDR3 runs to 13 residues. The junction had 11 bases not matched to a gene; V was cut back by 6 bases and J by 7 bases. CDR1 SQVTM and CDR2 ANQGSEA come from the germline V gene. CDR3 nucleotide sequence: TGCAGCGTCCCCGGGGGGGGCGCAGGGGAGCAGTACTTC. It encodes CSVPGGGAGEQYF.